One sample yielded the 25 T cell receptor beta chains listed below, sequenced in a study of T-cell memory formation after mild COVID-19. TCRdb redid the calling of the 5' RACE reads with MiXCR, one entry per CDR3 protein. The sample yields 580,000 or so distinct CDR3 sequences, about 18% seen once. Sequenced sample: PBMCs or a T cell subset sorted from them (not recorded which). Every receptor here comes from an adult woman who had mild COVID-19 (a few samples of this study predate the infection). Cell type and time point are not known.

V and J are TRBV6-6 and TRBJ1-5; D call uncertain. Trimming pared 4 bases from V and 7 bases from J, leaving 5 bases between. The CDR3 is made up of 11 amino acids. Germline V gene data show CDR1 as MNHNY and CDR2 as SVGAGI (reference sequence). The CDR3 spells CASSSGQPQHF. CDR3 coding DNA: TGTGCCAGCAGTTCGGGGCAGCCCCAGCATTTT.

This clonotype was seen a handful of times. V usage is TRBV7-9 and J usage is TRBJ1-5; tentatively, D is TRBD1 (5 bases). V lost 3 bases to trimming and J lost 1 base, with 13 bases between them. CDR3 length: 16 residues. Germline CDR1 and CDR2: SEHNR and FQNEAQ (reference sequence). CDR3 amino acids: CASSFSTTVSNQPQHF. The CDR3 DNA reads TGTGCCAGCAGCTTTTCGACGACAGTCAGCAATCAGCCCCAGCATTTT. Variable domain in full (rest from reference TRBV7-9 and TRBJ1-5): DTGVSQNPRHKITKRGQNVTFRCDPISEHNRLYWYRQTLGQGPEFLTYFQNEAQLEKSRLLSDRFSAERPKGSFSTLEIQRTEQGDSAMYLCASSFSTTVSNQPQHFGDGTRLSIL.

Note on this clonotype: A junction end diverges from the germline sequence, so it may reflect a read error. The rearrangement links TRBV27 to TRBJ2-7, with 7 bases lining up with TRBD1. The CDR3 has 14 amino acids. Per the germline V gene, CDR1 is MNHEY and CDR2 is SMNVEV (reference sequence). The CDR3 region is CASNLGPGGYEQYF. The CDR3 nucleotides read TGTGCCAGCAATTTAGGGCCAGGGGGCTACGAGCAGTACTTC.

This clonotype was seen only a few times. The CDR3 nucleotides read TGTGCCAGCAGTTTTGACGGATGGGAATTTTACGAGCAGTACTTC. Its protein product is CASSFDGWEFYEQYF. The chain carries TRBV12-3 or TRBV12-4 and TRBJ2-7; D is ambiguous. V was clipped by 3 bases and J by 4 bases, with 16 bases between them. There are 15 residues in the CDR3.

V usage is TRBV4-2 and J usage is TRBJ2-2; 9 positions agree with TRBD2. The CDR3 sequence is 18 residues long. V gave up 0 bases and J gave up 4 bases; unmatched junction bases: 9. Per germline, CDR1 LGHNA and CDR2 YNFKEQ. In nucleotides, the CDR3 is TGTGCCAGCAGCCAAGATCGGCGGGGGGGCGGCGGCACCGGGGAGCTGTTTTTT. Translated: CASSQDRRGGGGTGELFF.

This clonotype was seen only a few times. The rearrangement joins TRBV5-1 to TRBJ2-1; 9 bases fit TRBD1. Germline V gives CDR1 SGHRS, CDR2 YFSETQ. The ends lost 5 bases at V and 8 bases at J; junction bases unmatched: 14. The CDR3 length is 16 residues. The CDR3 spells CASRMRGRTGADEQFF. The CDR3 bases are TGCGCCAGCAGAATGCGAGGGCGGACAGGGGCCGATGAGCAGTTCTTC.

This clonotype was seen a handful of times. This chain uses TRBV7-2 with TRBJ1-2, with a possible D match to TRBD1 (5 bases). The CDR3 has 14 residues. Trimming took off 2 bases at V and 4 bases at J, with 11 bases between the two ends. The germline V gene has CDR1 SGHTA and CDR2 FQGNSA. The CDR3 DNA follows: TGTGCCAGCAGCTTATCGGGCGGGGGCTATGGCTACACCTTC. Protein product: CASSLSGGGYGYTF.

This clonotype was recorded only once. At one end the junction does not follow the germline gene, possibly because of a read error. The chain carries TRBV6-2 or TRBV6-3 and TRBJ2-7; TRBD2 matches 13 bases. Germline V gene sequence: CDR1 MNHEY, CDR2 SVGEGT. This CDR3 contains 13 residues. The CDR3 nucleotides are TGTGCCGGCAGGACTAGCGGGAGCCACGAGCTGTACTTC. Translated, it gives CAGRTSGSHELYF.

A note on this clonotype: A junction boundary mismatches the germline segment, possibly from a read error. V is TRBV12-3 or TRBV12-4 and J is TRBJ1-3, with TRBD1 as a possible D gene (5 bases). CDR3 length equals 15 residues. The CDR3 bases are TGTGCCAGCACTTTACCCTGGGACGCCGGAAACACCATATATTTT. It translates to CASTLPWDAGNTIYF.

To note about this clonotype: One junction end disagrees with the germline gene, perhaps due to a read error. V is TRBV19 and J is TRBJ2-2; possible D gene TRBD2, 5 bases. The CDR3 spans 15 residues. CDR1 and CDR2 from the germline V gene are LNHDA and SQIVND (reference sequence). CDR3 loop: CASRIVGGDTGELFF. The CDR3 coding sequence is TGTGCCAGTAGGATAGTAGGAGGTGACACCGGGGAGCTGTTTTTT.

This clonotype turned up a few times. The rearrangement joins TRBV7-3 to TRBJ2-3, with D uncertain. Germline CDR1 and CDR2: SGHTA and FQGTGA. The CDR3 consists of 14 residues. Deletions cut 3 bases from V and 3 bases from J, with 10 bases between. The CDR3 loop is CASSFTAETDTQYF. The CDR3 nucleotides read TGTGCCAGCAGCTTTACGGCGGAAACAGATACGCAGTATTTT.

A few counts support this clonotype. This chain connects TRBV5-5 to TRBJ1-1; tentative D call: TRBD1 (5 bases). Germline-derived CDR1 and CDR2 are SGHKS and YYEKEE (reference sequence). CDR3 size: 16 residues. V gave up 1 base and J gave up 1 base, with 14 bases separating them. The CDR3 nucleotides read TGTGCCAGCAGCTTGTGGGTACAGGAAACGAACACTGAAGCTTTCTTT. As protein: CASSLWVQETNTEAFF.

There are a few counts of this clonotype. This chain uses TRBV27 with TRBJ2-7, with D unclear. Trimming removed 5 bases at V and 7 bases at J, with 12 bases between. Per germline, CDR1 MNHEY and CDR2 SMNVEV (reference sequence). The length of the CDR3 is 12 residues. The CDR3 bases are TGTGCCAGCAGTCAAAAGGGTCGGGAGCAGTACTTC. Translation gives CASSQKGREQYF.

This clonotype was detected only a few times. This chain uses TRBV11-2 with TRBJ2-7; TRBD2 matches 10 bases. The CDR3 contains 14 residues. With 5 bases clipped from V and 2 bases from J, the junction kept 3 bases outside the gene matches. The germline V gene has CDR1 SGHAT and CDR2 FQNNGV. This chain's CDR3 is CASSRGLATYEQYF. As DNA, the CDR3 is TGTGCCAGCAGCCGGGGACTAGCGACCTACGAGCAGTACTTC.

The V call is TRBV7-9, the J call TRBJ2-3, with TRBD2 matching 11 bases. Germline assignment: CDR1 SEHNR and CDR2 FQNEAQ (reference sequence). V trimming: 5 bases; J trimming: 3 bases; junction bases outside the gene matches: 16. The CDR3 consists of 19 residues. CDR3 bases: TGTGCCAGCAGCCCCCACACGGGTCTAGCGGGGGGACTAACAGATACGCAGTATTTT. It specifies CASSPHTGLAGGLTDTQYF.

V and J are TRBV11-2 and TRBJ1-2; D is possibly TRBD1 (6 bases). The CDR3 length is 13 residues. V was shortened by 5 bases and J by 8 bases, with 15 bases between the two germline ends. Germline CDR1 is SGHAT and CDR2 is FQNNGV. CDR3 residues: CASSPDSYWGYTF. In DNA form, the CDR3 reads TGTGCCAGCAGCCCGGACAGCTACTGGGGCTACACCTTC.

The chain is built from TRBV12-3 or TRBV12-4 and TRBJ1-5; the D is unclear. There are 13 residues in the CDR3. V lost 3 bases to trimming and J lost 6 bases, with 9 bases between them. CDR3 amino acids: CASSLKGSQPQHF. The CDR3 region has the DNA TGTGCCAGCAGTTTGAAGGGTAGTCAGCCCCAGCATTTT.

This chain links TRBV5-1 with TRBJ2-7; 10 bases are shared with TRBD2. The CDR3 loop spans 13 amino acids. Per the germline V gene, CDR1 is SGHRS and CDR2 is YFSETQ. With V trimmed by 8 bases and J by 3 bases, 5 bases remained unmatched. CDR3 amino acids: CASGLADDYEQYF. CDR3 bases: TGCGCCAGTGGACTAGCGGACGACTACGAGCAGTACTTC.

The chain carries TRBV6-1 and TRBJ2-5; D may match TRBD1 or TRBD2 (5 bases each). The CDR3 sequence is 13 residues long. CDR1 and CDR2 (germline): MNHNS, SASEGT. Trimming stripped 8 bases from V and 6 bases from J, with 16 bases between. CDR3 nucleotides: TGTGCCAGCCTCGGTGGTGAGGGGAAGACCCAGTACTTC. Residues: CASLGGEGKTQYF.

This clonotype was seen more than once but under ten times. The chain joins TRBV20-1 to TRBJ2-7; 11 nucleotides match TRBD2. Trimming cost V 3 bases and J 4 bases; bases outside gene matches: 2. Germline V lookup: CDR1 DFQATT, CDR2 SNEGSKA (reference sequence). The CDR3 totals 13 residues. The DNA for the CDR3 is TGCAGTGCTAGGACTAGCGGGATGTACGAGCAGTACTTC. Protein product: CSARTSGMYEQYF.

This clonotype was counted a few times. The V call is TRBV20-1, the J call TRBJ2-4; TRBD2 is a possible D gene (6 bases). Germline V gene sequence: CDR1 DFQATT, CDR2 SNEGSKA (reference sequence). The CDR3 sequence is 13 residues long. V gave up 6 bases and J gave up 2 bases, with 11 bases separating them. DNA for the CDR3: TGCAGTGCGCGCCGGGACTCCAAAAACATTCAGTACTTC. The encoded protein is CSARRDSKNIQYF.

The chain employs TRBV15 and TRBJ1-1; D not resolved. This CDR3 region has 16 residues. The germline CDR1 and CDR2 sequences are LNHNV and YYDKDF (reference sequence). V was pared by 0 bases and J by 0 bases, with 11 bases between. The chain's CDR3 is CATSRDGLIMNTEAFF. The CDR3 DNA reads TGTGCCACCAGCAGAGATGGATTGATCATGAACACTGAAGCTTTCTTT.

The sample holds a few counts of this clonotype. The gene calls are TRBV20-1 and TRBJ1-2; perhaps TRBD1 as D (5 bases). Germline V lookup: CDR1 DFQATT, CDR2 SNEGSKA (reference sequence). This CDR3 has 13 amino acids. V lost 2 bases, J lost 4 bases, and 11 bases lay in between. The CDR3 is CSARLRGVYGYTF. CDR3 DNA sequence: TGCAGTGCTAGACTGAGGGGCGTCTATGGCTACACCTTC.

The genes are TRBV9 and TRBJ1-2, with 7 bases identical to TRBD1. Germline loops: CDR1 SGDLS, CDR2 YYNGEE. V shed 0 bases, J shed 7 bases, and the junction held 9 bases outside the gene matches. CDR3 length: 15 amino acids. CDR3 in DNA: TGTGCCAGCAGCGTAGACCCAGGGGGTACATTTGGCTACACCTTC. Amino acids: CASSVDPGGTFGYTF.

In its sample, this clonotype was seen many times. The chain employs TRBV6-5 and TRBJ2-2; possible D gene TRBD2, 6 bases. Looked up from germline, CDR1 is MNHEY and CDR2 is SVGAGI. The CDR3 length is 14 residues. The V end was cut by 3 bases, the J end by 8 bases, with 13 bases between. The CDR3 is CASSYRASDGELFF. The CDR3 nucleotides are TGTGCCAGCAGTTATCGGGCTAGCGATGGGGAGCTGTTTTTT.